Sequencing of this T cell receptor (beta chain) was carried out in a study of cytomegalovirus exposure and HLA in healthy donors. V lost 2 bases and J lost 3, with 3 bases in between. The CDR3 extends over 11 amino acids. From germline, CDR1 is SGHTS and CDR2 YDEGEE. The study's findings and limits: CMV serostatus was the only recorded immune exposure for donors. Segments of the TCR beta V type were, in most cases, productive about 90% or about 30% of the time in an earlier analysis. Later analysis identified a missense DCLRE1C variant that was linked to TCR beta V- and J-gene trimming.

The PCR employed 60 Vbeta primers together with 13 Jbeta primers. Profiled with immunoSEQ multiplex PCR; TCRdb holds only in-frame clones, not every one. The table has around 130,000 clones, 70% to 85% seen once. With respect to this clone: Its target is unknown.

This receptor was identified in a man aged 45 to 65 in good health and CMV-seronegative. Material for sequencing was PBMCs. The rearrangement joins TRBV5-8 to TRBJ2-7; D ambiguous. The CDR3 region has the DNA TGTGCCAGCAGCTTCCGCTACGAGCAGTACTTC. The encoded protein is CASSFRYEQYF. The complete variable domain, with remaining parts taken from reference TRBV5-8 and TRBJ2-7, reads EAGVTQSPTHLIKTRGQQATLRCSPISGHTSVYWYQQALGLGLQFLLWYDEGEERNRGNFPPRFSGRQFPNYSSELNVNALELEDSALYLCASSFRYEQYFGPGTRLTVT.